This paragraph reports one T cell receptor (beta chain). Its antigen is not identified. Reverse transcription used roughly 0.5 to 1 ug RNA and random hexamers. TCRdb redid the calling of the immunoSEQ multiplex PCR reads with MiXCR, one entry per CDR3 protein. The sample lists more than 150,000 distinct CDR3 sequences; 95% were seen once. The sample belongs to a study of CD8 T cells in Susac syndrome. Study details: At blood draw, Susac syndrome patients were therapy-naive, on corticosteroids, or on intravenous immunoglobulin alone.

The CDR3 consists of 14 residues. Germline lookup yields CDR1 MGHRA and CDR2 YSYEKL. Trimming shortened V by 1 base and J by 6 bases, and 11 bases separated the two germline ends. The study's findings and limits: Susac syndrome CD4+ T cell repertoires showed no clonal expansion.

Sequencing of TCR beta was performed on blood CD8+ T cells and on blood CD4+ T cells. J is TRBJ2-3 and V is TRBV4-1; D possibly corresponds to TRBD2 (5 bases). The receptor comes from a human donor with Susac syndrome. Sequenced material: CD4+ T cells from PBMCs. CDR3 sequence (DNA): TGCGCCAGCAGCCAAGGGACGGGAAGTGATACGCAGTATTTT. It yields the protein CASSQGTGSDTQYF.